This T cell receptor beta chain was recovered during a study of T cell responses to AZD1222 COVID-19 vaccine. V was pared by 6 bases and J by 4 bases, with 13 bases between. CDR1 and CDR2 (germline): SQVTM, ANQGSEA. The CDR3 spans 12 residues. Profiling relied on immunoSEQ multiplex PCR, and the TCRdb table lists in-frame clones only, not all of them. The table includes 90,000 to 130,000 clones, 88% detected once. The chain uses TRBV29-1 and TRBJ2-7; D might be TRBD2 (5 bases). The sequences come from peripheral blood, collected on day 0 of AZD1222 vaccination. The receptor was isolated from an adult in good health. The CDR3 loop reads CSVIGSGYEQYF. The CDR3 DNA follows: TGCAGCGTGATTGGGTCGGGATACGAGCAGTACTTC.